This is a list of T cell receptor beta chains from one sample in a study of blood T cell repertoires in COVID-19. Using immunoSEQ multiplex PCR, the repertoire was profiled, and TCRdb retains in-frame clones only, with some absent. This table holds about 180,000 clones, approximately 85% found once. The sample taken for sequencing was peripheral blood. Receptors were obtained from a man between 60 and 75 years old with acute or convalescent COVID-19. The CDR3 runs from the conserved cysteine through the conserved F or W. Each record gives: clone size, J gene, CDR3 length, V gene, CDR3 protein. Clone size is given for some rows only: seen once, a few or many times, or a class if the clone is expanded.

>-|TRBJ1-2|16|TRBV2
CASRPQGHPGDYGYTF
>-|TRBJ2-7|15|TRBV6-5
CASTRDRGASYEQYF
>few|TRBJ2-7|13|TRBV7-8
CASSPSPKDEQYF
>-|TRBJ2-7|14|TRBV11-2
CASSLPRLVYEQYF
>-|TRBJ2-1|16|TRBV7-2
CASSLLRFGGGNEQFF
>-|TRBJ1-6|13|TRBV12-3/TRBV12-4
CASTRGGNSPLHF
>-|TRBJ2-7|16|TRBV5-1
CASGSSGTGPEYEQYF
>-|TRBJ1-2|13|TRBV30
CAWSVWGVGGYTF
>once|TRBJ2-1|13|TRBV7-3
CASSFPGYNEQFF
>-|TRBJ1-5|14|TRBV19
CASSIDSPNQPQHF
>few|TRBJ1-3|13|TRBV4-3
CASSQDPGTGVYF
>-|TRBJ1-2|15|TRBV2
CASSQSTGAGYGYTF
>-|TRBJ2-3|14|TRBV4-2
CASSQDLASHTQYF
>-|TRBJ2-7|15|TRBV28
CASRSDRIPSYEQYF
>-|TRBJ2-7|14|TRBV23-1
CASSPRVAGYEQYF
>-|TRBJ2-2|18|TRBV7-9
CASSLKGAGTTGTGELFF
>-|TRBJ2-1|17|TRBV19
CASSKGTSGSTYNEQFF
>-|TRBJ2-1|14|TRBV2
CASSESGPYNEQFF
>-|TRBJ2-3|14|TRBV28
CASSLVGGTDTQYF
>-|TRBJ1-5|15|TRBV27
CASSTAGPGNQPQHF
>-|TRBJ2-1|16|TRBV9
CASSVEGRALYNEQFF
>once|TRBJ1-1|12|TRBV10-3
CATNNGGTEAFF
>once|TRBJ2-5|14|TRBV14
CASSQVAGGRAQYF
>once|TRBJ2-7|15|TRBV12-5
CASGLSGQSSYEQYF
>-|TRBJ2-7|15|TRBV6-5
CASRPSTSGSYEQYF
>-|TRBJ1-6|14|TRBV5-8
CASSTRTGRSPLHF
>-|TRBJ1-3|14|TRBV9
CASSVGSSGNTIYF
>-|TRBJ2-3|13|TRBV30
CALRRGQRDTQYF
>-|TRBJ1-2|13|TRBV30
CAWNLGTGYGYTF
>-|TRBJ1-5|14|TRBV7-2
CASSLASEIQPQHF
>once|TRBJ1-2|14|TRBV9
CASSPNTGDYGYTF
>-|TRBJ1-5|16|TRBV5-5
CASSLGPRTGNQPQHF
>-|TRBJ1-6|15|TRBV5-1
CASSFAGLGNSPLHF
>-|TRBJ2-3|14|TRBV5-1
CASSLDRATDTQYF
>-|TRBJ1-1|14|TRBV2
CASPKTGGNTEAFF
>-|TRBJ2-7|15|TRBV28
CASTPLSGNSYEQYF
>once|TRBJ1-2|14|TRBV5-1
CASSTSDFNYGYTF
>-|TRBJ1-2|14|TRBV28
CASRTGGHNYGYTF
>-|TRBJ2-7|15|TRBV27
CASLDGVGEPYEQYF
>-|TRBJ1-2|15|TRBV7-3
CASSLDSARHYGYTF
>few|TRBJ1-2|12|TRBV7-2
CASSLAGEVQAF
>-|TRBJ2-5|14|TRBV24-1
CATSAIGGGHGQYF
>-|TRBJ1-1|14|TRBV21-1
CASSKAVRRTEAFF
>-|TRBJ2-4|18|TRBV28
CASSLPTTDIPAKNIQYF
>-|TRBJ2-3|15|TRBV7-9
CASSFRREGTDTQYF
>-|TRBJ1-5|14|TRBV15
CATSRRQGAQPQHF
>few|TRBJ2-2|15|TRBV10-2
CASSRVGLASGELFF
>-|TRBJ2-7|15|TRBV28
CASSSSGLAVLEQYF
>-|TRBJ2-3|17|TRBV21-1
CASSSYVRDLGTDTQYF
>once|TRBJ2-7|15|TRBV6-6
CASWGDRGSSYEQYF
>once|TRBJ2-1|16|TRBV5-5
CASSSTYRGGYNEQFF
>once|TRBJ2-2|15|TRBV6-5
CASTHGTPNTGELFF
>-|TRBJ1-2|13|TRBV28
CASSRRTNYGYTF
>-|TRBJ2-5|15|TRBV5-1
CASSRGTGGQETQYF
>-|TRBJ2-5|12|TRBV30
CAYSGGQETQYF
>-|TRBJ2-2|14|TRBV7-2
CASSLEWSTGELFF
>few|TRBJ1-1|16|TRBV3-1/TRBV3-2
CASSQSGRADRTEAFF
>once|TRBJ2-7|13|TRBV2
CASMTTESYEQYF
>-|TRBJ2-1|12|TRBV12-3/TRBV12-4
CASSFPGNEQFF
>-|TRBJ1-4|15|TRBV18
CASSPQGATNEKLFF